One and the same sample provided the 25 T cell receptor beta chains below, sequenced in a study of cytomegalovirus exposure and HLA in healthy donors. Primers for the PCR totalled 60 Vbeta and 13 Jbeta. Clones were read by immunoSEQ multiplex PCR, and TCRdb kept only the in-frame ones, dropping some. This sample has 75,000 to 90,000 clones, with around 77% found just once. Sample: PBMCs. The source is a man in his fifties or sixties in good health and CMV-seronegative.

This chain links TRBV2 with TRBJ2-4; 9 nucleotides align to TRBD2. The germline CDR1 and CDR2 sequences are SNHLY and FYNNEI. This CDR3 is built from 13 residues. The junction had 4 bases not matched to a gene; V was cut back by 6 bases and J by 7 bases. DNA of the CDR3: TGTGCCAGCAGGTTGCTAGCGGGGAACATTCAGTACTTC. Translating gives CASRLLAGNIQYF.

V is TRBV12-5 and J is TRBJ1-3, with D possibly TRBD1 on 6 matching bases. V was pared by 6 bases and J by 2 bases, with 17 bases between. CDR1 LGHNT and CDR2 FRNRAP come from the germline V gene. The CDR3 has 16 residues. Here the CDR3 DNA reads TGTGCTAGTGGGCCAACAGGGAGAGGGACTGGAAACACCATATATTTT. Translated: CASGPTGRGTGNTIYF. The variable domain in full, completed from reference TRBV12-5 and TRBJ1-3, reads DARVTQTPRHKVTEMGQEVTMRCQPILGHNTVFWYRQTMMQGLELLAYFRNRAPLDDSGMPKDRFSAEMPDATLATLKIQPSEPRDSAVYFCASGPTGRGTGNTIYFGEGSWLTVV.

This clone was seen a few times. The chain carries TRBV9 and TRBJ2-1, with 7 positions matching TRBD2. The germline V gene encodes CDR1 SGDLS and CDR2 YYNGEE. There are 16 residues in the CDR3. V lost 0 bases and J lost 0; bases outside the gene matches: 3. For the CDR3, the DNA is TGTGCCAGCAGCGTAGGAGCGGGGAGCTCCTACAATGAGCAGTTCTTC. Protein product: CASSVGAGSSYNEQFF.

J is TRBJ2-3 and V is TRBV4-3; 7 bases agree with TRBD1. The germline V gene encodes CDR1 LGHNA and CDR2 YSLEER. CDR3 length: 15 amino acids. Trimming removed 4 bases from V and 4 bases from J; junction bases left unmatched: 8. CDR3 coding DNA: TGCGCCAGCAGCCGAGGGGAAGGGGGCCCAGATACGCAGTATTTT. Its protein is CASSRGEGGPDTQYF.

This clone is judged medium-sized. CDR3 nucleotides: TGTGCCAGCAGCGCCCTAGCGGGGCCATCTAGCACAGATACGCAGTATTTT. Protein product: CASSALAGPSSTDTQYF. The V gene is TRBV7-2, the J gene TRBJ2-3, with TRBD2 matching over 9 bases. Per the germline V gene, CDR1 is SGHTA and CDR2 is FQGNSA. V lost 5 bases to trimming and J lost 0 bases; unmatched junction nucleotides: 9. The CDR3 sequence is 17 residues long. Looking up the rest from reference TRBV7-2 and TRBJ2-3 gives the full variable domain: GAGVSQSPSNKVTEKGKDVELRCDPISGHTALYWYRQSLGQGLEFLIYFQGNSAPDKSGLPSDRFSAERTGGSVSTLTIQRTQQEDSAVYLCASSALAGPSSTDTQYFGPGTRLTVL.

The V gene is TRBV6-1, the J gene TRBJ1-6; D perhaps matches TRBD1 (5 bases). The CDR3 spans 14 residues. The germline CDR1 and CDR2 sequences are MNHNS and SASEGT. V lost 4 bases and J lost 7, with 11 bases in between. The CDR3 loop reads CASSGDSTNSPLHF. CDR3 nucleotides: TGTGCCAGCAGTGGTGACAGTACCAATTCACCCCTCCACTTT.

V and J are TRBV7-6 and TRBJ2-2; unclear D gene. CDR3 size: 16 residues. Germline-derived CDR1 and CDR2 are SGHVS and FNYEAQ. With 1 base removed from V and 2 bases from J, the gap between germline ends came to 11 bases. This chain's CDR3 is CASSLEVAENTGELFF. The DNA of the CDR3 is TGTGCCAGCAGCTTAGAGGTGGCGGAAAACACCGGGGAGCTGTTTTTT.

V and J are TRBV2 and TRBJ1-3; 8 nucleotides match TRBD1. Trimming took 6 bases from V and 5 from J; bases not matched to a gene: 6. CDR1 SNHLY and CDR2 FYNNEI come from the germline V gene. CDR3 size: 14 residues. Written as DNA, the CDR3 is TGTGCCAGCAGGGCGACAGGGGCTCGAAACACCATATATTTT. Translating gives CASRATGARNTIYF.

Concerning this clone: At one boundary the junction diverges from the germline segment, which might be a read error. CDR3 in amino acids: CSSSLDGAATYGYTF. CDR3 bases: TGTTCCAGCAGCTTAGATGGGGCTGCTACCTATGGCTACACCTTC. This chain uses TRBV7-9 with TRBJ1-2; D is perhaps TRBD1 (5 bases). CDR1 is SEHNR and CDR2 is FQNEAQ in the germline V gene (reference sequence). This CDR3 contains 15 residues. The complete variable domain, with remaining parts taken from reference TRBV7-9 and TRBJ1-2, reads DTGVSQNPRHKITKRGQNVTFRCDPISEHNRLYWYRQTLGQGPEFLTYFQNEAQLEKSRLLSDRFSAERPKGSFSTLEIQRTEQGDSAMYLCSSSLDGAATYGYTFGSGTRLTVV.

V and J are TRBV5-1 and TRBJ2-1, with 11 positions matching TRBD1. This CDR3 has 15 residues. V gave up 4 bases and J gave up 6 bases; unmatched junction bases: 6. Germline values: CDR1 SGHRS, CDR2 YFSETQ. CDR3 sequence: CASSMADRGLNEQFF. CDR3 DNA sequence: TGCGCCAGCAGCATGGCGGACAGGGGGCTCAATGAGCAGTTCTTC.

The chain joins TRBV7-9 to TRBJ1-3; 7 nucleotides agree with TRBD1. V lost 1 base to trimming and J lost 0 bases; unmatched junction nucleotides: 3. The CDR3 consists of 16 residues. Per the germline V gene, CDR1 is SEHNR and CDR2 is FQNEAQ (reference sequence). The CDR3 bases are TGTGCCAGCAGCTTAGGACAGGGTCTCTCTGGAAACACCATATATTTT. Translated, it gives CASSLGQGLSGNTIYF. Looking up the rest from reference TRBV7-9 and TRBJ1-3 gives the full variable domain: DTGVSQNPRHKITKRGQNVTFRCDPISEHNRLYWYRQTLGQGPEFLTYFQNEAQLEKSRLLSDRFSAERPKGSFSTLEIQRTEQGDSAMYLCASSLGQGLSGNTIYFGEGSWLTVV.

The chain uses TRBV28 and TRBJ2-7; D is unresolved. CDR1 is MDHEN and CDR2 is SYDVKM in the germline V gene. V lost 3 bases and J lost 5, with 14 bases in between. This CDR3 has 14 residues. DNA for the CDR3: TGTGCCAGCAGTTTCATAGAGTCGAGGCACGAGCAGTACTTC. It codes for CASSFIESRHEQYF.

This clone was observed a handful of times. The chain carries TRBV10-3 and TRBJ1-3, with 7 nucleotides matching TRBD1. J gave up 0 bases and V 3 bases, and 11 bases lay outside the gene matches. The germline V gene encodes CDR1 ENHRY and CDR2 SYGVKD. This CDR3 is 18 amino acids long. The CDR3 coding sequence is TGTGCCATCAGTGATACGGGACAGATGCTTCTCTCTGGAAACACCATATATTTT. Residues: CAISDTGQMLLSGNTIYF.

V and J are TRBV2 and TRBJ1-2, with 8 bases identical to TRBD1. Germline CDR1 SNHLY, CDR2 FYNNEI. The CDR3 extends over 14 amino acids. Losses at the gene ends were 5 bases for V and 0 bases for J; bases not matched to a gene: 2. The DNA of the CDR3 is TGTGCCAGCAGTATACAGGGGGCTAACTATGGCTACACCTTC. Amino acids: CASSIQGANYGYTF.

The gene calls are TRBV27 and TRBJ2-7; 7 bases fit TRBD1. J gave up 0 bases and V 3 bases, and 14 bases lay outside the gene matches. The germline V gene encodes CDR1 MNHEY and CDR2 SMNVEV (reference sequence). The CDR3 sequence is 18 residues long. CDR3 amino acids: CASSFSRTGPKSSYEQYF. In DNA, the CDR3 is TGTGCCAGCAGTTTTAGTCGGACAGGCCCAAAAAGCTCCTACGAGCAGTACTTC.

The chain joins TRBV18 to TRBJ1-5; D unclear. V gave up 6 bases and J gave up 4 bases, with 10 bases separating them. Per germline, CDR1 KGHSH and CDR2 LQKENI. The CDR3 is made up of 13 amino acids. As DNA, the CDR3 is TGTGCCAGCTCTCAGTCGGGAAATCAGCCCCAGCATTTT. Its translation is CASSQSGNQPQHF. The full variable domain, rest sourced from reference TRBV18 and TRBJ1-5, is NAGVMQNPRHLVRRRGQEARLRCSPMKGHSHVYWYRQLPEEGLKFMVYLQKENIIDESGMPKERFSAEFPKEGPSILRIQQVVRGDSAAYFCASSQSGNQPQHFGDGTRLSIL.

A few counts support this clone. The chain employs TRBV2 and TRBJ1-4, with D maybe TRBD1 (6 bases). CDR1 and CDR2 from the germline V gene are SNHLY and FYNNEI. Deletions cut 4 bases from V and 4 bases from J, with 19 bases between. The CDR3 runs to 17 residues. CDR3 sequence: CASSGGGPSVFNEKLFF. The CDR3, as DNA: TGTGCCAGCAGTGGGGGGGGCCCGTCCGTGTTTAATGAAAAACTGTTTTTT.

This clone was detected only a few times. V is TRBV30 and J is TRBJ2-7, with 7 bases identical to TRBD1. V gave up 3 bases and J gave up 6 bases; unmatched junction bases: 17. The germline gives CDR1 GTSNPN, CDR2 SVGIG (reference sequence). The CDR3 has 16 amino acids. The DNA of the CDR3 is TGTGCCTGGAGGAGAGGTCGGACAGGTGGCCTTTTCGAGCAGTACTTC. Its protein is CAWRRGRTGGLFEQYF.

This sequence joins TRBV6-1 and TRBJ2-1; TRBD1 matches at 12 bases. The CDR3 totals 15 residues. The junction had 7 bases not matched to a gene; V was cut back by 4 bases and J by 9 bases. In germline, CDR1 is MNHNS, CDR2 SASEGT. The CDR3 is CASSALGQGAAEQFF. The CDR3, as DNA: TGTGCCAGCAGTGCGCTGGGACAGGGGGCAGCTGAGCAGTTCTTC.

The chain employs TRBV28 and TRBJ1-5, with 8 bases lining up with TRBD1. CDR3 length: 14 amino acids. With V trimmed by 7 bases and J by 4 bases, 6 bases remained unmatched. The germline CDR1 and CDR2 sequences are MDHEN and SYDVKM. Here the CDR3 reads CASTRGQGNQPQHF. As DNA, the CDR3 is TGTGCCAGCACCCGTGGACAGGGAAATCAGCCCCAGCATTTT.

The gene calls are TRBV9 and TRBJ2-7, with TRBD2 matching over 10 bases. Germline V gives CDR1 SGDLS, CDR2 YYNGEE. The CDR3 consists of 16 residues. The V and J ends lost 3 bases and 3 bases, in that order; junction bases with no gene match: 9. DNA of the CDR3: TGTGCCAGCAGCGGGCTAGCGGGGGTTGCCCTCTACGAGCAGTACTTC. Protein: CASSGLAGVALYEQYF.

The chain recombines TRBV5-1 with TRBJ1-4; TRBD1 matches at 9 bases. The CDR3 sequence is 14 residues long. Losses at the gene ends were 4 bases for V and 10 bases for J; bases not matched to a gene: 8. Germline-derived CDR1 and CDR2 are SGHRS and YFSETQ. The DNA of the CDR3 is TGCGCCAGCAGCCCGGACAGGGGCGTTAGAAAACTGTTTTTT. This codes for CASSPDRGVRKLFF.

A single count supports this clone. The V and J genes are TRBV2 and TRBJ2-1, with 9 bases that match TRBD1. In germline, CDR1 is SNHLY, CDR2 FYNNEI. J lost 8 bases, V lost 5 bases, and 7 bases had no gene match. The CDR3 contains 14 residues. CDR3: CASSPGTGIDEQFF. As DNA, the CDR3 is TGTGCCAGCAGTCCCGGGACAGGGATCGATGAGCAGTTCTTC.

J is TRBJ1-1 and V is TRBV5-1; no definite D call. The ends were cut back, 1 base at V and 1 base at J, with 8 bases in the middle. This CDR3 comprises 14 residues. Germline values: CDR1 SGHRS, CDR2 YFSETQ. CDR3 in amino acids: CASSLIAQNTEAFF. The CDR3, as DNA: TGCGCCAGCAGCTTGATAGCACAGAACACTGAAGCTTTCTTT.

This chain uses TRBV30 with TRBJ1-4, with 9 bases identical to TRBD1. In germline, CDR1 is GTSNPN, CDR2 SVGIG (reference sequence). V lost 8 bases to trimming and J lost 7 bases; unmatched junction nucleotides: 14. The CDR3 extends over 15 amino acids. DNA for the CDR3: TGTGCCCTCGCCGGTGACAGGGGGAGTGGTGAAAAACTGTTTTTT. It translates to CALAGDRGSGEKLFF.